What follows is one T cell receptor beta chain and its context. Its antigen is still unknown. This specimen comes from a study of OX40 agonist ivuxolimab in advanced cancers. Overall study: Head and neck, renal cell, melanoma or hepatocellular carcinoma were the cancers that dose-escalation patients had. Partial responses occurred in Three dose-escalation patients, one with hepatocellular carcinoma and two with cutaneous melanoma.

Germline CDR1 reads GTSNPN; CDR2 reads SVGIG (reference sequence). CDR3 length: 14 amino acids. V dropped 3 bases and J dropped 5 bases, with 17 bases sitting between them. Clones were sequenced by immunoSEQ multiplex PCR, and TCRdb holds only the in-frame ones, with some missing. In the table there are over 85,000 clones, about nine tenths of which are singletons. Study outcomes and limitations: Averaging showed that CD8+ T cells had more expanded clones than CD4+ did. There were also nonresponders showing low normalized T-cell clonal expansion.

This sample comprised CD4+ or CD8+ T cells sorted from blood, obtained in a trial of the OX40 agonist ivuxolimab. The J gene is TRBJ2-7, the V gene TRBV30; tentative D call: TRBD2 (6 bases). The receptor was derived from an adult with an advanced solid tumor such as melanoma, head and neck, liver or kidney cancer. DNA for the CDR3: TGTGCCTGGAGCCACTCGCTAGCGCAGGACGAGCAGTACTTC. Amino acids: CAWSHSLAQDEQYF.